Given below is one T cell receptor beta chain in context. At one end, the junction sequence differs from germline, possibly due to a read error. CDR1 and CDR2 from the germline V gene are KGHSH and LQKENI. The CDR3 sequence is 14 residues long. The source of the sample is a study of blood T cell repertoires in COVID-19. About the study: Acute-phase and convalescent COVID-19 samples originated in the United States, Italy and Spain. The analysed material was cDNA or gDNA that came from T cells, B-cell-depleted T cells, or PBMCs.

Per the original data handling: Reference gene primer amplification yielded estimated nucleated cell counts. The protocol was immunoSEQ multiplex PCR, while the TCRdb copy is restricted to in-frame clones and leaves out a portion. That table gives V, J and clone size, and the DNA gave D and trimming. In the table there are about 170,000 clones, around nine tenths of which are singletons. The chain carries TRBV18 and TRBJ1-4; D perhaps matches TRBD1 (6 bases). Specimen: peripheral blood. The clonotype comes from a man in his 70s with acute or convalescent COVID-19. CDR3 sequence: CASSPQGGGEKLFF. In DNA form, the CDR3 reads TGTGCCAGCTCCCCACAGGGTGGAGGCGAAAAACTGTTTTTT.